This T cell receptor (beta chain) was identified in a study of cytomegalovirus exposure and HLA in healthy donors. As for the study in general: Some 85 million unique TCRs, all from HLA-typed donors, were included in an early release of the data. Study observations and caveats: Analysis was carried out at a later point, and it linked a missense DCLRE1C variant to TCR beta V- and J-gene trimming. A few CMV-associated chains were confirmed in vitro to be specific for CMV antigens. Across donors, most TCRs were seen rarely, yet some public ones were widespread.

Notes on this clone: The antigen is not known.

PCR amplification relied on 60 Vbeta primers (plus 13 Jbeta primers). Sequencing was performed with immunoSEQ multiplex PCR; in TCRdb, only in-frame clones are kept and a portion is missing. The repertoire shows 150,000 or so clones; the top ten hold under 2%. The CDR3 runs 14 residues. J gave up 9 bases and V 0 bases, and 6 bases lay outside the gene matches. From germline, CDR1 is SGHRS and CDR2 YFSETQ. The chain carries TRBV5-1 and TRBJ2-1; 7 nucleotides line up with TRBD2. Sample: PBMCs. The receptor's source is a woman in her forties or fifties in good health and CMV-seronegative. CDR3 sequence reads: CASSLAAGQAEQFF. Written as DNA, the CDR3 is TGCGCCAGCAGCTTGGCAGCGGGGCAGGCTGAGCAGTTCTTC.